This T cell receptor (beta chain) was sequenced for a study of T cell clusters in autoimmune cytopenias. Findings of the study overall: The T cell clusters came from computational analysis alone and lack functional validation.

Each sample's input was around 250 ng genomic DNA, some 34,000 genome equivalents. Multiplex touch-down PCR amplified TRB using TRB-A and TRB-B pools in one tube. With the multiplex PCR reads reprocessed, TCRdb shows one record per CDR3 protein and no DNA. In total, the table holds about 5,500 distinct CDR3 sequences. As for this clonotype: The antigen remains unidentified.

This CDR3 is built from 16 residues. Germline-derived CDR1 and CDR2 are MRHNA and SNTAGT. A further study also used this sample, focusing on T cell repertoires in aging, cancer and after chemotherapy.

The clonotype comes from a human donor in good health. The chain couples TRBV6-4 to TRBJ1-2; TCRdb designates TRBD1, a call that cannot be tested without DNA. The specimen was peripheral blood. CDR3 residues: CASSDSPVTGSDGYTF.